The present entry profiles one T cell receptor (beta chain) with its context. This specimen belongs to a study of blood T cell repertoires in COVID-19. CDR3 length: 14 amino acids. V was pared by 4 bases and J by 5 bases, with 12 bases between. CDR1 is LGHDT, CDR2 YNNKEL, per germline (reference sequence). Assay used: immunoSEQ multiplex PCR; TCRdb lists only in-frame clones, some missing. The sample consists of more than 80,000 clones, about four fifths of them appearing once. The chain carries TRBV3-1 (or the pseudogene TRBV3-2) and TRBJ1-5; TRBD1 is a possible D gene (5 bases). The sequence was collected from a woman between 65 and 79 years old with acute or convalescent COVID-19. Specimen: peripheral blood. The CDR3 spells CASSPHGGDQPQHF. In DNA form, the CDR3 reads TGTGCCAGCAGCCCCCATGGGGGGGATCAGCCCCAGCATTTT.